This T cell receptor (beta chain) was recovered during a study of shared clonotypes between healthy human individuals. Study findings and constraints: Exclusively blood specimens were collected; tissue repertoires likely differ. Among donors, clonotype sharing was expected to be affected by sequencing depth.

Germline CDR1 KGHSH, CDR2 LQKENI. The CDR3 totals 15 residues. The junction had 2 bases not matched to a gene; V was cut back by 0 bases and J by 2 bases. This was a deep-level run. Genomic DNA (from each subset) was split evenly across several immunoSEQ plates. Some clones are missing from TCRdb's copy, which holds only in-frame ones; the method was immunoSEQ multiplex PCR. The sample carries 450,000 to 500,000 clones, about 78% recorded once. Details on this clone: Antigen specificity is unknown.

The receptor was isolated from a woman aged 40 to 50 in good health. Some clones in this sample may be carry-over from other donors' samples. The specimen sequenced was PBMCs. The rearrangement links TRBV18 to TRBJ2-5; TRBD2 agrees at 8 bases. CDR3 loop: CASSPPGLGQETQYF. The CDR3 DNA follows: TGTGCCAGCTCACCACCGGGACTAGGGCAAGAGACCCAGTACTTC.